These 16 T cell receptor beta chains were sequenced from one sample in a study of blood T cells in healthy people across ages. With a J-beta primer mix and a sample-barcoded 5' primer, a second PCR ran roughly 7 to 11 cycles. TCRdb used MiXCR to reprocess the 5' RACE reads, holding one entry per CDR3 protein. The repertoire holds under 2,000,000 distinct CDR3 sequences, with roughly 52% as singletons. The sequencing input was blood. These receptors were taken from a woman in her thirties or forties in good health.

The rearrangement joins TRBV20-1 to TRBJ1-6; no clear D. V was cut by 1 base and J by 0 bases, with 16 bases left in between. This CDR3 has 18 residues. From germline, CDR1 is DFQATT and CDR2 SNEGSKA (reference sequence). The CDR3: CSARGFQGKSSYNSPLHF. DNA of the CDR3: TGCAGTGCTAGAGGGTTCCAAGGGAAGAGCTCCTATAATTCACCCCTCCACTTT.

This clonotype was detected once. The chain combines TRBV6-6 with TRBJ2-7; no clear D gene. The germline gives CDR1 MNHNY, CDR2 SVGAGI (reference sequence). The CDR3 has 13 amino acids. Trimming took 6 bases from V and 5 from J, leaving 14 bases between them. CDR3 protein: CASSSQAGHEQYF. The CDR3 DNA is TGTGCCAGCAGCTCCCAAGCAGGCCACGAGCAGTACTTC.

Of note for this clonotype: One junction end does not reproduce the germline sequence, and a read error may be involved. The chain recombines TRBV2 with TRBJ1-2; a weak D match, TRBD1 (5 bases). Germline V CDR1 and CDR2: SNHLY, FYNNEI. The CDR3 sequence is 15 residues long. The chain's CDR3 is CASSRDSATSYSYTF. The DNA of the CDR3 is TGTGCCAGCAGTAGAGACAGTGCGACTAGCTATAGCTACACCTTC.

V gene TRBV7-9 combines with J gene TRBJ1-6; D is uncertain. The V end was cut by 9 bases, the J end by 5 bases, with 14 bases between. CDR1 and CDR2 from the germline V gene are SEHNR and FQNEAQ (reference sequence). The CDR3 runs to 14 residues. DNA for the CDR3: TGTGCCAGTTCTGGCCGGGTTCATAATTCACCCCTCCACTTT. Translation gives CASSGRVHNSPLHF.

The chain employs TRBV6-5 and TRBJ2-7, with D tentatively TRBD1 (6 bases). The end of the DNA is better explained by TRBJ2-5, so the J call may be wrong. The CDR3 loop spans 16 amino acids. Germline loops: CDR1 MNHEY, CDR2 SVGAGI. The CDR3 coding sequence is TGTGCCAGCAGCAACGCGAACACAGGGTCGGGAGAGACCCAGTACTTC. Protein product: CASSNANTGSGETQYF.

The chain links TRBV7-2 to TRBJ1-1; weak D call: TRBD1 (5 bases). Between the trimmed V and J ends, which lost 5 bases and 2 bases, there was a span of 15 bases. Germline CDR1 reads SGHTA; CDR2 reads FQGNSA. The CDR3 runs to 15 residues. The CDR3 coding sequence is TGTGCCAGCAGCAGGATCGGGACTCAAAACACTGAAGCTTTCTTT. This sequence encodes CASSRIGTQNTEAFF. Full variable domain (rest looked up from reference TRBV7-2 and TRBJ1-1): GAGVSQSPSNKVTEKGKDVELRCDPISGHTALYWYRQSLGQGLEFLIYFQGNSAPDKSGLPSDRFSAERTGGSVSTLTIQRTQQEDSAVYLCASSRIGTQNTEAFFGQGTRLTVV.

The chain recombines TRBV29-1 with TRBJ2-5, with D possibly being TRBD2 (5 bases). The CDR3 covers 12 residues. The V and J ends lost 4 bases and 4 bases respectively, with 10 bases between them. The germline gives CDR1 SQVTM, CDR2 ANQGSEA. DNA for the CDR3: TGCAGCGTTGGGTCTAGCTTAGAGACCCAGTACTTC. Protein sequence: CSVGSSLETQYF.

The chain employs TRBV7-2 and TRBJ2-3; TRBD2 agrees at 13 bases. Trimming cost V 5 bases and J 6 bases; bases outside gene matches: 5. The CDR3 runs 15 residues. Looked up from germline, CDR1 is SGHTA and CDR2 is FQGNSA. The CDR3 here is CASSDTSGGADTQYF. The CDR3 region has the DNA TGTGCCAGCAGCGACACTAGCGGGGGGGCGGATACGCAGTATTTT.

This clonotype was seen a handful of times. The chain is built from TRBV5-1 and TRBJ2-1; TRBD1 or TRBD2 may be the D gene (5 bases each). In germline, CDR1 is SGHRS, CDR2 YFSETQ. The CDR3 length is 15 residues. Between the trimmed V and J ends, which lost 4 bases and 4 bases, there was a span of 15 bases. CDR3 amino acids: CASSQGPTTYNEQFF. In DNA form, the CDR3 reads TGCGCCAGCAGCCAGGGACCGACTACTTACAATGAGCAGTTCTTC.

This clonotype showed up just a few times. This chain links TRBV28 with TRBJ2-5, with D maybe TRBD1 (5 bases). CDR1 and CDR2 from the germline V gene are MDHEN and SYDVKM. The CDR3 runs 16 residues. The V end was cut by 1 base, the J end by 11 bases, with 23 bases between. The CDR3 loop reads CASSLLIKAGRVEQYF. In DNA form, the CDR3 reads TGTGCCAGCAGTTTATTGATAAAGGCAGGGCGAGTTGAGCAGTACTTC.

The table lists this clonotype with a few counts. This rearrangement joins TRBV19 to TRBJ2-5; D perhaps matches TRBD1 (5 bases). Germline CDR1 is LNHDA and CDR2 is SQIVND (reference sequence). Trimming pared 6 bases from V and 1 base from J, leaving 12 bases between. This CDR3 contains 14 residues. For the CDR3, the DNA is TGTGCCAGTAGGCCCAGGGTTGGCCAAGAGACCCAGTACTTC. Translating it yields CASRPRVGQETQYF.

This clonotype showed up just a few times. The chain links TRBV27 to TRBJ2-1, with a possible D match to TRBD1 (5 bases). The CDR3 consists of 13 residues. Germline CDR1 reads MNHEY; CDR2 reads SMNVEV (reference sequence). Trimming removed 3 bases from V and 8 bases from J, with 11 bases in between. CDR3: CASSFSRVYEQFF. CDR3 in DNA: TGTGCCAGCAGTTTCAGCAGGGTATATGAGCAGTTCTTC.

CDR3 protein: CSAKGLAGLSSYNEQFF. The CDR3 coding sequence is TGCAGTGCTAAGGGACTAGCGGGGCTAAGCTCCTACAATGAGCAGTTCTTC. The chain carries TRBV20-1 and TRBJ2-1, with 13 bases that match TRBD2. V lost 4 bases to trimming and J lost 0 bases; unmatched junction nucleotides: 6. The CDR3 sequence is 17 residues long. Germline lookup yields CDR1 DFQATT and CDR2 SNEGSKA (reference sequence).

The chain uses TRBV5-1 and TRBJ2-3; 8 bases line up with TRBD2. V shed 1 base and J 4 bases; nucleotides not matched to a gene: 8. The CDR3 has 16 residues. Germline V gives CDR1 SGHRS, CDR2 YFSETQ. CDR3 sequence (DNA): TGCGCCAGCAGCTTGAGAACTAGCGGAGTCGCAGATACGCAGTATTTT. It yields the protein CASSLRTSGVADTQYF.

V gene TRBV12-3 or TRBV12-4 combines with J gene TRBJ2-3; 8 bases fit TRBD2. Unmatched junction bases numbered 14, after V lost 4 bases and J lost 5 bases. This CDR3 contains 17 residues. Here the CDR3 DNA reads TGTGCCAGCAGTTCACCTTTCGAGGAGCGGGGGATAGATACGCAGTATTTT. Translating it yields CASSSPFEERGIDTQYF.

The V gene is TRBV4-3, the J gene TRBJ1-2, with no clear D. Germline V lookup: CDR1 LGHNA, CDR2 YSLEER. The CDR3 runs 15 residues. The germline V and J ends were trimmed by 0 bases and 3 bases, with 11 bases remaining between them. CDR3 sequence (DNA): TGCGCCAGCAGCCAAGAGCGCGGGGTTGACTATGGCTACACCTTC. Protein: CASSQERGVDYGYTF.